This TCR beta chain was obtained from a study of cytomegalovirus exposure and HLA in healthy donors. The study, taken as a whole, reports: With further analysis later on, most CMV-associated TCR beta chains appeared HLA-restricted. The study had only CMV serostatus as immune exposure information.

Germline V gene sequence: CDR1 GTSNPN, CDR2 SVGIG (reference sequence). The CDR3 has 15 residues. The V and J ends lost 2 bases and 3 bases, in that order; junction bases with no gene match: 3. The PCR employed 60 Vbeta primers together with 13 Jbeta primers. Method: immunoSEQ multiplex PCR; TCRdb's copy keeps in-frame clones and lacks some. The data contain about 110,000 clones, roughly two thirds of them singletons. Remarks on this clone: The antigen remains unidentified.

The material sequenced was PBMCs. The rearrangement joins TRBV30 to TRBJ2-1; the match to TRBD2 covers 11 bases. This TCR was recovered from a man aged 18 to 29 in good health and CMV-seropositive. The CDR3 nucleotides read TGTGCCTGGAGTCCGACTAGCGGGGACTACAATGAGCAGTTCTTC. Its translation: CAWSPTSGDYNEQFF.